The subject of this entry is one T cell receptor beta chain. Its antigen is currently unknown. Profiling relied on immunoSEQ multiplex PCR, and the TCRdb table lists in-frame clones only, not all of them. This table has about 150,000 clones, around 94% appearing once. The CDR3 loop spans 17 amino acids. Germline lookup yields CDR1 KGHSH and CDR2 LQKENI. With 3 bases removed from V and 1 base from J, the gap between germline ends came to 19 bases. The data stem from a study of OX40 agonist ivuxolimab in advanced cancers. Study background: Dose-escalation patients were diagnosed with hepatocellular carcinoma, melanoma, renal cell cancer or head and neck cancer.

General observations from the study: Averaged across samples, CD8+ T cells carried more expanded clones than CD4+ did. Partly responding patients at 0.1-3.0 mg/kg showed some of the smallest clonal expansion.

The TCR comes from an adult with an advanced solid tumor such as melanoma, head and neck, liver or kidney cancer. V is TRBV18 and J is TRBJ2-7, with D possibly matching TRBD1 (6 bases). Sequences were derived from CD4+ or CD8+ T cells sorted from blood, sampled in a trial of the OX40 agonist ivuxolimab. CDR3 sequence (DNA): TGTGCCAGCTCACCGATATTAGGGCGGACAGCGTCCTACGAGCAGTACTTC. It translates to CASSPILGRTASYEQYF.